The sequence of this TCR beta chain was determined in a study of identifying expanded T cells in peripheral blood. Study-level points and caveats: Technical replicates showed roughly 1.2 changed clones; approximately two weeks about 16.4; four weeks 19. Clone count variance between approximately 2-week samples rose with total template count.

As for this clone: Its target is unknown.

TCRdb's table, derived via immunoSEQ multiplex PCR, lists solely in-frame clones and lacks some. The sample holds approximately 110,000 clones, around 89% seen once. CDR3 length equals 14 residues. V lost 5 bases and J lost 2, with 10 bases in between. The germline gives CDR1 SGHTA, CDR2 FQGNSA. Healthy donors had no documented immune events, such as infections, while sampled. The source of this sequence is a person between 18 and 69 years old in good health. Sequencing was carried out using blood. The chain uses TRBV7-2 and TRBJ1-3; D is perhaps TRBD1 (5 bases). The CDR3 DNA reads TGTGCCAGCAGCCCGGGGACGGCTGGAAACACCATATATTTT. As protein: CASSPGTAGNTIYF.